This record concerns one T cell receptor (beta chain) sequence. Its target is unknown. Use of 60 Vbeta and 13 Jbeta primers characterized the PCR. Clones were sequenced by immunoSEQ multiplex PCR, and TCRdb holds only the in-frame ones, with some missing. The sample includes around 140,000 clones, around 79% seen only once; the top ten take approximately 4%. Germline CDR1 is SEHNR and CDR2 is FQNEAQ (reference sequence). The CDR3 has 15 residues. V lost 3 bases and J lost 4, with 15 bases in between. These data come from a study of cytomegalovirus exposure and HLA in healthy donors. Study-level results: A likely sequencing artifact accounted for one observed cluster of highly shared sequence variants. It was confirmed in vitro that a few of the CMV-associated chains were specific for CMV antigens. In a later analysis, specific HLA alleles were associated with 15,000 to 20,000 TCR beta sequences at a 0.05 false discovery rate. Relative to the roughly 690-donor mean, N-insertions were reportedly fewer in an Asian-associated ancestry cluster in a later analysis.

The sequence derives from a male donor in good health and CMV-seronegative. Sample: PBMCs. The chain uses TRBV7-9 and TRBJ1-1, with D maybe TRBD1 (5 bases). The CDR3 coding sequence is TGTGCCAGCAGCTTCGGGGACTCACGGGGCACTGAAGCTTTCTTT. This translates into CASSFGDSRGTEAFF.